This T cell receptor beta chain was retrieved from a study of T cells in Graves' hyperthyroidism and ophthalmopathy. At least 3 on the Clinical Activity Score was recorded for ophthalmopathy patients, who also had NOSPECS grade at least 4 and duration under 3 months. Criteria for exclusion of patients were uncontrolled infection, other autoimmune disease, pregnancy or lactation. Diagnoses used clinical symptoms, serum thyroxine and TRAb, thyroid ultrasound and orbital computed tomography. Cells are PBMCs isolated from more than 8.5 ml of fresh blood. This clonotype was counted at least ten times. RNA transcripts provided the source from which TCR beta CDR3 regions were amplified. HTBI primers were employed in a first-round RT-PCR of the TCR CDR3. MiXCR, run by TCRdb on the multiplex PCR reads, gives a single entry per CDR3 protein. The sample has about 260,000 distinct CDR3 sequences; 22% are singletons.

This sequence originates from a man younger than 45 with Graves' ophthalmopathy. The sequencing sample was made of blood.

For the CDR3, the DNA is TGTGCCTGGAGTGTCCAGGTTAACACTGAAGCTTTCTTT. Translating gives CAWSVQVNTEAFF. The chain combines TRBV30 with TRBJ1-1; D call uncertain. Germline V gene lookup returns CDR1 GTSNPN and CDR2 SVGIG (reference sequence). Trimming left V 0 bases short and J 2 bases short, with 7 bases between. The CDR3 has 13 residues. Filled out from reference TRBV30 and TRBJ1-1, the complete variable domain reads SQTIHQWPATLVQPVGSPLSLECTVEGTSNPNLYWYRQAAGRGLQLLFYSVGIGQISSEVPQNLSASRPQDRQFILSSKKLLLSDSGFYLCAWSVQVNTEAFFGQGTRLTVV.